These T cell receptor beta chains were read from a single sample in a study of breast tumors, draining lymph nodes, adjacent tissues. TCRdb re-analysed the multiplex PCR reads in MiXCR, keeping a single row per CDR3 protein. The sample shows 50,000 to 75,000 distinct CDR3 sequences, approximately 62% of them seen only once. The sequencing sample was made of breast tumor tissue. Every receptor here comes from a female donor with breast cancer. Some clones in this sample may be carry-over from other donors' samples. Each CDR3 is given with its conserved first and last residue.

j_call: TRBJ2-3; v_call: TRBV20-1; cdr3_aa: CSAPEGTSTDTQYF
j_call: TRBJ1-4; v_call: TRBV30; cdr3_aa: CAWSPGHRTNEKLFF
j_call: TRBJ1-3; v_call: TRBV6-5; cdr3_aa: CASSYSRPSSGNTIYF
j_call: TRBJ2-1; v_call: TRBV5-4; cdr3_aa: CATLRTSGSYDEQFF
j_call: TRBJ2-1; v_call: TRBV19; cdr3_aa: CASSRAGAYNEQFF
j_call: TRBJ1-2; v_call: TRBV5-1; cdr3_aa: CASSLVGGSYGYTF
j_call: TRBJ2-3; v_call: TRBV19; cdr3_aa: CASSGTGASTDTQYF
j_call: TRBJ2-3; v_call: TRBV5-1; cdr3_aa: CASSTQGTGSDTQYF
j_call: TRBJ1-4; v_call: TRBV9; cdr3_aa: CASSVGPNNEKLFF
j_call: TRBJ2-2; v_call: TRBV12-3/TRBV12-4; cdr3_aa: CASSFEVGELFF
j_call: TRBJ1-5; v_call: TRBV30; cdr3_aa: CAWSSDRNQPQHF
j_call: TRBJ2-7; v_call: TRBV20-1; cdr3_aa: CGARDSRTPYEQYF
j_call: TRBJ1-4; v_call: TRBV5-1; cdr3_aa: CASSLSSGQPNEKLFF
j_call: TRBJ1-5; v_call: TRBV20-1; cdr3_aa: CSARGGHNQPQHF
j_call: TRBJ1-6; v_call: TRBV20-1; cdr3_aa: CSAPVNDSPLHF
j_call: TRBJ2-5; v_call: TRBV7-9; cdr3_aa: CASSLRSNAGVETQYF
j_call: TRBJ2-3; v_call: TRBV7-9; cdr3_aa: CASSLWDRGVYTQYF
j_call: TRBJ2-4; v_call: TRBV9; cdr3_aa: CASTSWDRGSSIQYF
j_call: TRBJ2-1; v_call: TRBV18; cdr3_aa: CASSYSGSGHEQFF
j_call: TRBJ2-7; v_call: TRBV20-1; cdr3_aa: CSAEGQVVSEQYF
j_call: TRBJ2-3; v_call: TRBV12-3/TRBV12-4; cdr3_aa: CASSLAPGTDTQYF
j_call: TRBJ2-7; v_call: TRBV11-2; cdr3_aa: CASSLVSTGGLSGEQYF
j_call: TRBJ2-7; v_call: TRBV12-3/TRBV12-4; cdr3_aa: CASSLTNEQYF
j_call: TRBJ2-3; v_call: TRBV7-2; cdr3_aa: CASSFLQGWEDTQYF
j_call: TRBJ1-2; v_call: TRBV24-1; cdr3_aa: CATSVPFRVAIFLCANYGYTF
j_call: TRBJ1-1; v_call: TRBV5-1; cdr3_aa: CASRGRANTEASF
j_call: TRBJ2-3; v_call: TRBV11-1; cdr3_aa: CASSPRQRWEWGTDTQYF
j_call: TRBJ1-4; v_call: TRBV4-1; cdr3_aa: CASSQGQGAYEKLFF
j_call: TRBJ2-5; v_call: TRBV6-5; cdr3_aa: CASSEAKRWGTQYF
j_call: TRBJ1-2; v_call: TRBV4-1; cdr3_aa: CASSQGRDTNYGYTF
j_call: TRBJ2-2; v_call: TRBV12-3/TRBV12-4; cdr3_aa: CASSCPGGYGELFF